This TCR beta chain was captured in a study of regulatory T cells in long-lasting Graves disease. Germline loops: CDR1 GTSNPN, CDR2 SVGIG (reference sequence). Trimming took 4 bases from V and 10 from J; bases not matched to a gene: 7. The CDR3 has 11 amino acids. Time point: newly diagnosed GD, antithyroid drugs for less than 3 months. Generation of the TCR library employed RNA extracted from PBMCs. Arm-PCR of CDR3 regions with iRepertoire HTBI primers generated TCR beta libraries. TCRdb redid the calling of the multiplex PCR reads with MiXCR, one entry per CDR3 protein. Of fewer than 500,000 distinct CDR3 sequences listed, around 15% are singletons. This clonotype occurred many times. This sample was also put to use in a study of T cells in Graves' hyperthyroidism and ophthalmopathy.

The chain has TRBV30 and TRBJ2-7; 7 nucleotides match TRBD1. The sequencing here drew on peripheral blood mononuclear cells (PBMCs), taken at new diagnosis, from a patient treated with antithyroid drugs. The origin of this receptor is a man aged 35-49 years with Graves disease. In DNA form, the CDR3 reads TGTGCCTGGAATCGACAGGGAGAACAGTACTTC. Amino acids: CAWNRQGEQYF.